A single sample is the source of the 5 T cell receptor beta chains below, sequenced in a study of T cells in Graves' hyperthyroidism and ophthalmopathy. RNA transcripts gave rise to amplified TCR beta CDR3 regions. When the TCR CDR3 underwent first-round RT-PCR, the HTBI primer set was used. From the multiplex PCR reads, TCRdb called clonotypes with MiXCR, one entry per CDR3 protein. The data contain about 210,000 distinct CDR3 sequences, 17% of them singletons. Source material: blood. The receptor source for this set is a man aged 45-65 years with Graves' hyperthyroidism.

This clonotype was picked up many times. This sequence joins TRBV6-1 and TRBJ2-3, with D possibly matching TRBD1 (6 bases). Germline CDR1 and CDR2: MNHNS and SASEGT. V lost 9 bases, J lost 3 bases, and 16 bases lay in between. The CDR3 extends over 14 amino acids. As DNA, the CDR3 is TGTGCCAGTGAATCGACAGGATTGACAGATACGCAGTATTTT. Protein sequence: CASESTGLTDTQYF.

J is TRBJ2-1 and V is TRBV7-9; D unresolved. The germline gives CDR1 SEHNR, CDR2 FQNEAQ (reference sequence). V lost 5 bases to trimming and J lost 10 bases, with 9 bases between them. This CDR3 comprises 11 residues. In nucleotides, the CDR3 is TGTGCCAGCAGCCCCTCACAAGAGCAGTTCTTC. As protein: CASSPSQEQFF.

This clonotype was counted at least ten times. This chain's CDR3 is CASSFSQGGTGELFF. CDR3 DNA sequence: TGCGCCAGCAGCTTCTCGCAGGGAGGCACCGGGGAGCTGTTTTTT. This chain connects TRBV5-1 to TRBJ2-2; the D gene is possibly TRBD2 (6 bases). Deletions cut 2 bases from V and 4 bases from J, with 12 bases between. Germline V CDR1 and CDR2: SGHRS, YFSETQ. This CDR3 region has 15 residues.

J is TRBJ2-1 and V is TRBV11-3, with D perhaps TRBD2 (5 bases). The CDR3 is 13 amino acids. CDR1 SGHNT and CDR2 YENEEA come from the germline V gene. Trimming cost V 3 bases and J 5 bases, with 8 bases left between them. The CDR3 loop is CASSLDLDNEQFF. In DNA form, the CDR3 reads TGTGCCAGCAGCTTGGACTTGGACAATGAGCAGTTCTTC.

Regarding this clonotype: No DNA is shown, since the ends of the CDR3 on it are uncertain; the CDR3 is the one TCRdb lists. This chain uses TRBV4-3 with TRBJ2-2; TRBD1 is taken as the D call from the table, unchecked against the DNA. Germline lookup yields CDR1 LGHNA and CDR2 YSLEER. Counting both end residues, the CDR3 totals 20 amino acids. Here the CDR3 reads CASSQASGGVVAGGSGEPFF.